These 21 T cell receptor beta chains came from one sample sequenced in a study of tumor and adjacent non-tumor tissue in lung cancer. RNA was extracted from bulk tissue without any cell sorting. Distant lung tissue was collected more than 3 cm away from the tumor edge. Three rounds of nested PCR, following a modified ARM-PCR protocol, produced the TCRbeta library. TCRdb called the multiplex PCR reads again in MiXCR, with one record for every CDR3 protein. The sample carries some 80,000 distinct CDR3 sequences, about four fifths recorded once. Sequencing used distant non-tumor lung tissue. These receptors came from a man aged 60 to 75 with non-small cell lung cancer.

Concerning this clonotype: The junction and the germline gene differ at one end; a read error may be behind it. The chain couples TRBV11-1 to TRBJ2-5; D remains unclear. The CDR3 is 15 residues long. Per germline, CDR1 SGHAT and CDR2 FQDESV (reference sequence). The CDR3 DNA reads as TGTGCCAGCAGCTTAAACGTACAGAACCAAGAGAGCCAGTACTTC. Its translation: CASSLNVQNQESQYF.

This clonotype was recorded a few times. The chain is built from TRBV11-2 and TRBJ2-1; D unresolved. Germline CDR1 reads SGHAT; CDR2 reads FQNNGV. Trimming cost V 1 base and J 6 bases, with 16 bases left between them. The CDR3 runs to 16 residues. The CDR3, as DNA: TGTGCCAGCAGCTTAGTGGAGCTGGCCACGGCCAATGAGCAGTTCTTC. It encodes CASSLVELATANEQFF.

Regarding this clonotype: A much larger clone differs by one base, so this may be a read error. This sequence joins TRBV24-1 and TRBJ2-4; TRBD2 is a possible D gene (6 bases). This CDR3 is 12 amino acids long. CDR1 and CDR2 (germline): KGHDR, SFDVKD. CDR3 residues: CAISEEGNIQYF. The CDR3 nucleotides read TGTGCCATCAGTGAGGAGGGAAACATTCAGTACTTC.

As DNA, the CDR3 is TGCAGTGCTAGTGGGCTAGCGGGGGACAATGAGCAGTTCTTC. It codes for CSASGLAGDNEQFF. The genes are TRBV20-1 and TRBJ2-1; 10 nucleotides agree with TRBD2. Looked up from germline, CDR1 is DFQATT and CDR2 is SNEGSKA (reference sequence). V shed 3 bases and J 5 bases; nucleotides not matched to a gene: 4. The CDR3 has 14 residues.

A remark on this clonotype: An end of the junction differs from the germline gene, which may be a read error. The chain is built from TRBV20-1 and TRBJ2-5; 8 nucleotides agree with TRBD2. The CDR3 is 14 amino acids. Germline CDR1 and CDR2: DFQATT and SNEGSKA (reference sequence). The CDR3 region is CSARDNLAGETQYF. DNA of the CDR3: TGCAGCGCTAGAGATAATCTAGCGGGAGAGACCCAGTACTTC.

The table lists this clonotype with a count of one. One end of the junction varies from germline; a read error may be responsible. The chain couples TRBV5-1 to TRBJ2-3, with a tentative D call TRBD1 (6 bases). Germline CDR1 SGHRS, CDR2 YFSETQ. The CDR3 spans 15 residues. CDR3 residues: CASNYDSGGTETQYF. The DNA for the CDR3 is TGCGCAAGCAACTATGATAGTGGGGGCACAGAAACGCAGTATTTT.

With respect to this clonotype: At one boundary the junction diverges from the germline segment, which might be a read error. The rearrangement uses TRBV11-2 and TRBJ2-6, with TRBD1 matching over 8 bases. This CDR3 region has 19 residues. Germline V lookup: CDR1 SGHAT, CDR2 FQNNGV. The CDR3 protein is CASCLIPKDRASGVNVLTF. As DNA, the CDR3 is TGTGCCAGCTGCTTAATTCCAAAGGACAGGGCCTCTGGGGTCAACGTCCTGACTTTC.

Worth noting for this clonotype: Since the CDR3 does not end with the conserved phenylalanine or tryptophan, this likely comes from a read error. The limits of the CDR3 on the DNA are not certain, so only TCRdb's listed CDR3 is given. This chain uses TRBV11-1 with TRBJ1-1. Per the germline V gene, CDR1 is SGHAT and CDR2 is FQDESV (reference sequence). Both ends counted, the CDR3 spans 14 residues. The CDR3 loop reads CASSLEAGRTETFY.

The chain has TRBV16 and TRBJ1-1; D unresolved. Trimming removed 3 bases at V and 8 bases at J, with 13 bases between. CDR3 length: 13 amino acids. Germline V lookup: CDR1 KGHSY, CDR2 FQNENV. The CDR3 spells CASSHSSGREAFF. CDR3 coding DNA: TGTGCCAGCAGCCATTCGTCCGGCCGAGAAGCTTTCTTT.

The V gene is TRBV20-1, the J gene TRBJ1-1; 8 bases match TRBD1. This CDR3 comprises 13 residues. V lost 4 bases, J lost 6 bases, and 7 bases stayed unmatched. Germline V CDR1 and CDR2: DFQATT, SNEGSKA (reference sequence). CDR3 amino acids: CSAKTDRGAEAFF. CDR3 sequence (DNA): TGCAGTGCTAAAACAGACAGGGGCGCTGAAGCTTTCTTT.

The chain employs TRBV5-1 and TRBJ2-7, with TRBD2 as a possible D gene (5 bases). V was cut by 4 bases and J by 10 bases, with 21 bases left in between. This CDR3 contains 14 residues. CDR1 is SGHRS, CDR2 YFSETQ, per germline. CDR3 amino acids: CASSASLAGYGQYF. The CDR3 DNA reads TGCGCCAGCAGCGCCAGCCTGGCGGGCTACGGACAGTACTTC.

Turning to this clonotype: The junction shows a germline mismatch at one end, possibly a read error. The chain links TRBV20-1 to TRBJ1-1; D gene unclear. The CDR3 loop spans 14 amino acids. CDR1 is DFQATT and CDR2 is SNEGSKA in the germline V gene (reference sequence). The DNA of the CDR3 is TGCGGTGCTAGAGATATGGGGTCCGCTTGGGAAGCTTTCTTT. Encoded protein: CGARDMGSAWEAFF.

Only one count was recorded for this clonotype. The rearrangement uses TRBV11-2 and TRBJ2-1; D possibly corresponds to TRBD1 (5 bases). The CDR3 totals 14 residues. Germline CDR1 reads SGHAT; CDR2 reads FQNNGV. The CDR3 here is CGRSLVEQDNEQFF. CDR3 nucleotides: TGTGGCAGGAGCTTAGTTGAACAGGACAATGAGCAGTTCTTC.

This clonotype was seen only a few times. The junction departs from germline at one end; a sequencing error may be responsible. This chain links TRBV11-2 with TRBJ1-2; 8 nucleotides align to TRBD1. The CDR3 spans 13 residues. Germline V gene data show CDR1 as SGHAT and CDR2 as FQNNGV. In DNA form, the CDR3 reads TGTGTCAGCAGGGGGCCGTTGGAATATGGCTACACCTTC. Translation gives CVSRGPLEYGYTF.

Comments on this clonotype: The junction departs from the called germline gene at one end, perhaps through a read error. The genes are TRBV11-2 and TRBJ2-6, with D perhaps matching TRBD2 (6 bases). The germline V gene encodes CDR1 SGHAT and CDR2 FQNNGV. CDR3 size: 18 residues. The CDR3 nucleotides are TGTGCCAGCAGTCTAATTAGCGGCGGAGCCACTGGGGCCAACGTCCAGACTTTC. Translation: CASSLISGGATGANVQTF. The whole variable domain, remainder taken from reference TRBV11-2 and TRBJ2-6, is EAGVAQSPRYKIIEKRQSVAFWCNPISGHATLYWYQQILGQGPKLLIQFQNNGVVDDSQLPKDRFSAERLKGVDSTLKIQPAKLEDSAVYLCASSLISGGATGANVQTFGAGSRLTVL.

This clonotype was detected a few times. The rearrangement links TRBV7-2 to TRBJ2-7; 9 positions agree with TRBD1. Trimming removed 5 bases from V and 1 base from J; junction bases left unmatched: 6. CDR3 length equals 15 residues. CDR1 SGHTA and CDR2 FQGNSA come from the germline V gene. In DNA, the CDR3 is TGTGCCAGCAGCCCATGGACAGGGGCTTCCTACGAGCAGTACTTC. Its protein product is CASSPWTGASYEQYF.

Note on this clonotype: Being one base from a much bigger clone, this may be a read error. The chain recombines TRBV12-3 or TRBV12-4 with TRBJ1-2; 7 bases are a match to TRBD1. The CDR3 consists of 15 residues. The CDR3 is CASGLGQPRGYGYTF. The DNA for the CDR3 is TGTGCCAGCGGTTTGGGACAGCCTCGGGGCTATGGCTACACCTTC.

The genes are TRBV11-3 and TRBJ2-5; TRBD2 is a possible D gene (5 bases). The germline V gene has CDR1 SGHNT and CDR2 YENEEA. CDR3 length: 13 amino acids. The CDR3 coding sequence is TGTGCTAGCTGTTTTACCGGGGAAGAGACCCAGTACTTC. Its translation: CASCFTGEETQYF.

The table lists this clonotype with a few counts. At one of its ends the junction is not consistent with the germline gene, which may arise from a read error. This sequence joins TRBV6-1 and TRBJ2-3; D ambiguous. Germline values: CDR1 MNHNS, CDR2 SASEGT. This CDR3 has 16 residues. Written as DNA, the CDR3 is TGTGCCAGCAAATCGGAGCCAGCCACTAACACAGATACTCAGTATTTT. Its protein is CASKSEPATNTDTQYF.

The chain joins TRBV20-1 to TRBJ1-2, with D unresolved. V was shortened by 3 bases and J by 0 bases, with 17 bases between the two germline ends. Germline V CDR1 and CDR2: DFQATT, SNEGSKA (reference sequence). The CDR3 contains 16 residues. CDR3 in amino acids: CSASFRAVEANYGYTF. CDR3 nucleotides: TGCAGTGCTAGCTTTAGGGCGGTTGAGGCTAACTATGGCTACACCTTC.

The chain carries TRBV6-5 and TRBJ1-2; weak D call: TRBD1 (5 bases). Trimming stripped 8 bases from V and 0 bases from J, with 22 bases between. The CDR3 contains 17 residues. Germline CDR1 and CDR2: MNHEY and SVGAGI. The CDR3: CASGSPRQRATNYGYTF. The CDR3 nucleotides are TGTGCCAGCGGTTCACCTCGACAGAGAGCGACTAACTATGGCTACACCTTC.